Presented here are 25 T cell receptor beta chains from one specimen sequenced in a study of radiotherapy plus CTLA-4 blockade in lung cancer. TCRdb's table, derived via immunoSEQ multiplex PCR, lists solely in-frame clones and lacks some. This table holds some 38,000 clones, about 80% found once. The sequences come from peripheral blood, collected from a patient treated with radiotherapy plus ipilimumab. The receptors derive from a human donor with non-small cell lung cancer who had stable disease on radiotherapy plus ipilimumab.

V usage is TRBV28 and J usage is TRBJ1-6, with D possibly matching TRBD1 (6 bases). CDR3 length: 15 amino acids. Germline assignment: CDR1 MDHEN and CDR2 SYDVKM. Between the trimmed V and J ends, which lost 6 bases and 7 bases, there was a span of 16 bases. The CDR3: CASSFLQGQNSPLHF. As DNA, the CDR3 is TGTGCCAGCAGCTTTCTACAGGGTCAGAATTCACCCCTCCACTTT.

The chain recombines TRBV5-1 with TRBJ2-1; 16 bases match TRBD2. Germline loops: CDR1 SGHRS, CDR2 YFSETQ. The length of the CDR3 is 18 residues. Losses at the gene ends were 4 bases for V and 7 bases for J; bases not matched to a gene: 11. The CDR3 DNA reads TGCGCCAGCAGCGCGACCGGGACTAGCGGGGGGGCTTGGAATGAGCAGTTCTTC. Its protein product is CASSATGTSGGAWNEQFF.

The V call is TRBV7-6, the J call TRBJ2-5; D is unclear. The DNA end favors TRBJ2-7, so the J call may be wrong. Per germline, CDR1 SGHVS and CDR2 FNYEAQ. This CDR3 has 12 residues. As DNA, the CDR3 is TGTGCCAGCAGCGATGATATATACGAGCAGTACTTC. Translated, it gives CASSDDIYEQYF.

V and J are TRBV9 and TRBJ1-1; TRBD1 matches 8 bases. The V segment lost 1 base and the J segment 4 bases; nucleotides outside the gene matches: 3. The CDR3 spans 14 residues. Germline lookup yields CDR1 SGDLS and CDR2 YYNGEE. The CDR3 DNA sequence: TGTGCCAGCAGCGTACGGGGACAGGCCACTGAAGCTTTCTTT. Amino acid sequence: CASSVRGQATEAFF. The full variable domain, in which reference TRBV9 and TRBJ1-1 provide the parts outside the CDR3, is DSGVTQTPKHLITATGQRVTLRCSPRSGDLSVYWYQQSLDQGLQFLIQYYNGEERAKGNILERFSAQQFPDLHSELNLSSLELGDSALYFCASSVRGQATEAFFGQGTRLTVV.

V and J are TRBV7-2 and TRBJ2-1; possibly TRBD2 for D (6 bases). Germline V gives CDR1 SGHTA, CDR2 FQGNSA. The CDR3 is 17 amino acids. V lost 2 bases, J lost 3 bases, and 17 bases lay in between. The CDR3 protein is CASSLTPGRSVYNEQFF. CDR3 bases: TGTGCCAGCAGCTTAACGCCGGGGAGGTCAGTCTACAATGAGCAGTTCTTC.

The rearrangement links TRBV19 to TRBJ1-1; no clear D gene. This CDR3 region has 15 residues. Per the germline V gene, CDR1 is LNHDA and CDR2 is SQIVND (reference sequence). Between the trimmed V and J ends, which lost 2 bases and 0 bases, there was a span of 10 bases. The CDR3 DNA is TGTGCCAGTAGTATACGAAGGGCTCTGAACACTGAAGCTTTCTTT. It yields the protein CASSIRRALNTEAFF.

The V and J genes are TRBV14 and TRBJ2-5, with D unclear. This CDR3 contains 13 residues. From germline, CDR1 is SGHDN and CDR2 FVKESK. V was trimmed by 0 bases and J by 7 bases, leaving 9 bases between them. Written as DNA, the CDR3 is TGTGCCAGCAGCCAAGATGGGCCAGCGACCCAGTACTTC. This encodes CASSQDGPATQYF. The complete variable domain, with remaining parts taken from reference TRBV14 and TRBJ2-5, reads EAGVTQFPSHSVIEKGQTVTLRCDPISGHDNLYWYRRVMGKEIKFLLHFVKESKQDESGMPNNRFLAERTGGTYSTLKVQPAELEDSGVYFCASSQDGPATQYFGPGTRLLVL.

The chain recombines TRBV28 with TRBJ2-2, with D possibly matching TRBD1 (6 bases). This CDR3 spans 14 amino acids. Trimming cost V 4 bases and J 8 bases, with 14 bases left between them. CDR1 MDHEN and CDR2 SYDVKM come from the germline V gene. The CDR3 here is CASSSSQGWGELFF. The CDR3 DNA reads TGTGCCAGCAGTTCGTCGCAGGGGTGGGGGGAGCTGTTTTTT.

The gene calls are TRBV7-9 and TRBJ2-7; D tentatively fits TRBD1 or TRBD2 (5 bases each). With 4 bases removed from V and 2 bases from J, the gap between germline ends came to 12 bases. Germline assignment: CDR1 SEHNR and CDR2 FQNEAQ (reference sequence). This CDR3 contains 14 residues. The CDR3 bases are TGTGCCAGCAGCTCCGTCCGGGACGCCTACGAGCAGTACTTC. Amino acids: CASSSVRDAYEQYF.

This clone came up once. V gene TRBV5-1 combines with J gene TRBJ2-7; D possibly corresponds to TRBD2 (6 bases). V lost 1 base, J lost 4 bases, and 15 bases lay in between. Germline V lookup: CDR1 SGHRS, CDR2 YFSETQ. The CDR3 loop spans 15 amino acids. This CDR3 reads CASSLRNSGPYEQYF. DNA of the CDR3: TGCGCCAGCAGCTTGAGGAATAGCGGACCTTACGAGCAGTACTTC.

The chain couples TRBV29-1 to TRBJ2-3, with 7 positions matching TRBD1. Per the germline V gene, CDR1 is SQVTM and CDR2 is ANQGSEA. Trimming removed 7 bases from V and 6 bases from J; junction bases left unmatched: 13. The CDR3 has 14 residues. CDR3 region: CSAAKTGTMDTQYF. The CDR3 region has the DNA TGCAGCGCCGCCAAGACAGGGACCATGGATACGCAGTATTTT.

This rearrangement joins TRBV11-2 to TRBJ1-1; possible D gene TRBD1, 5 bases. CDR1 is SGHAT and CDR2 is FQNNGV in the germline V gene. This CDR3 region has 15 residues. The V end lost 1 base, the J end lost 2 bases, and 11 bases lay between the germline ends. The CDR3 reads CASSLVTGVNTEAFF. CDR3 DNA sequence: TGTGCCAGCAGCTTAGTAACAGGAGTTAACACTGAAGCTTTCTTT.

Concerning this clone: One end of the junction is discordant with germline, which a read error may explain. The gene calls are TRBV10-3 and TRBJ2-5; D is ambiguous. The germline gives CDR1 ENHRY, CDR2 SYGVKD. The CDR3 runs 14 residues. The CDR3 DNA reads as TGTGCCATCAATGAGAGACGGGACCAAGAGACCCAGTACTTC. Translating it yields CAINERRDQETQYF.

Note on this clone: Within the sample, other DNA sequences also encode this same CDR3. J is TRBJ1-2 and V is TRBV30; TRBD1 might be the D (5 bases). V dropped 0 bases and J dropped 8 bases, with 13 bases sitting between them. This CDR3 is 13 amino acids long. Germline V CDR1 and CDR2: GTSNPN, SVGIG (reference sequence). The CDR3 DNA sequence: TGTGCCTGGAGTGTCCAGGGACGTTACGGCTACACCTTC. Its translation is CAWSVQGRYGYTF.

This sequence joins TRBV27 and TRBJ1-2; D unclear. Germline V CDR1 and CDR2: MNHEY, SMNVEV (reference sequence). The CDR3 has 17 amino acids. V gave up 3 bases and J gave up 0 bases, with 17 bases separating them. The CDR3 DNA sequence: TGTGCCAGCAGTTTCATGACGGGAACGGGAGCTAACTATGGCTACACCTTC. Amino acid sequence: CASSFMTGTGANYGYTF.

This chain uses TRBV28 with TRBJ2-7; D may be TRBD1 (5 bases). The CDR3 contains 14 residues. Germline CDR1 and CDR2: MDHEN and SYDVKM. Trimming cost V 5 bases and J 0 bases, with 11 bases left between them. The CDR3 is CASSTTVSSYEQYF. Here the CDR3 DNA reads TGTGCCAGCAGTACGACAGTTTCCTCCTACGAGCAGTACTTC.

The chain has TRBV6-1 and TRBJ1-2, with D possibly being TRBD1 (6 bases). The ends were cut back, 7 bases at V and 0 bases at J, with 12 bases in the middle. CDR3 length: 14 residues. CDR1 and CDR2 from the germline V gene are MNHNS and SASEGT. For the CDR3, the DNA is TGTGCCAGCAAGTTAGGGGGGGCTAACTATGGCTACACCTTC. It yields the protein CASKLGGANYGYTF.

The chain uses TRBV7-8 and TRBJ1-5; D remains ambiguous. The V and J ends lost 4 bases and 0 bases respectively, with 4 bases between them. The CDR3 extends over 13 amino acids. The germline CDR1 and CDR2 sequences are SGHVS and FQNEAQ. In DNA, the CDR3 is TGTGCCAGCAGCTGGGGTAGCAATCAGCCCCAGCATTTT. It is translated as CASSWGSNQPQHF.

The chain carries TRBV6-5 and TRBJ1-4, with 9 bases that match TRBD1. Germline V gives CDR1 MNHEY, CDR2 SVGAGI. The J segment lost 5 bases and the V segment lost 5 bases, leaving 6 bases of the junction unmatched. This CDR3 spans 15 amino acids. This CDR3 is CASSRRTGANEKLFF. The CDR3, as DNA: TGTGCCAGCAGTCGCAGGACAGGGGCAAATGAAAAACTGTTTTTT.

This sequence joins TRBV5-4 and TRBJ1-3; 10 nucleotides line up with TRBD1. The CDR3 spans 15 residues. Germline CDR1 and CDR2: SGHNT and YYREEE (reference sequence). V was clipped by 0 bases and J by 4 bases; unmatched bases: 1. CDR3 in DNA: TGTGCCAGCAGCTTGGCGGGACAGGGGGGAAACACCATATATTTT. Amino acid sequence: CASSLAGQGGNTIYF. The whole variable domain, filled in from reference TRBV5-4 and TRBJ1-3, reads ETGVTQSPTHLIKTRGQQVTLRCSSQSGHNTVSWYQQALGQGPQFIFQYYREEENGRGNFPPRFSGLQFPNYSSELNVNALELDDSALYLCASSLAGQGGNTIYFGEGSWLTVV.

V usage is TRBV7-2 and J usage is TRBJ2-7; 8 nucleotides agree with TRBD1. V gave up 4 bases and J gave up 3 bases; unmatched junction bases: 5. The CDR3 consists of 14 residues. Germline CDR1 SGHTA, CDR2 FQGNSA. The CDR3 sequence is CASSSRQGSYEQYF. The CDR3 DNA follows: TGTGCCAGCAGCTCCCGACAGGGGAGCTACGAGCAGTACTTC.

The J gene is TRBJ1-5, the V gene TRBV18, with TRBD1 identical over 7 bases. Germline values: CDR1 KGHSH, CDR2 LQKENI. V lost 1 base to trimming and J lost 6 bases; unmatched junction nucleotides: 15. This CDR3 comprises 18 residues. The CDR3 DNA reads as TGTGCCAGCTCACCACAAAGGGGGCAAACGATTTACGGTCAGCCCCAGCATTTT. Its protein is CASSPQRGQTIYGQPQHF.

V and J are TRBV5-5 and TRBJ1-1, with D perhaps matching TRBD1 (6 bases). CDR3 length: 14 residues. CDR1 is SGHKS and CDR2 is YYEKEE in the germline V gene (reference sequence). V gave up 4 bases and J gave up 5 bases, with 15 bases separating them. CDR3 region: CASSGRGRGTEAFF. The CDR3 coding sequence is TGTGCCAGCAGCGGCCGGGGGCGGGGGACTGAAGCTTTCTTT.

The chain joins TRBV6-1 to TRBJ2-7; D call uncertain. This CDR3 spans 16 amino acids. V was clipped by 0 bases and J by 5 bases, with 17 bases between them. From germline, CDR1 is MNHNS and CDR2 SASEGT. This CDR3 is CASSEAVQSLYNEQYV. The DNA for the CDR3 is TGTGCCAGCAGTGAAGCGGTCCAAAGTCTGTACAACGAGCAGTACGTC.

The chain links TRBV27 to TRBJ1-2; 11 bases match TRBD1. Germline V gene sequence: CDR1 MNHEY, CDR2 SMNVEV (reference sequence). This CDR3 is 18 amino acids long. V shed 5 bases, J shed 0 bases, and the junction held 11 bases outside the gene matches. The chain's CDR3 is CASSPTPGTGGANYGYTF. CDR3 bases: TGTGCCAGCAGTCCTACCCCCGGGACAGGGGGAGCTAACTATGGCTACACCTTC.